The 30 T cell receptor beta chains reported below all come from one sample, sequenced in a study of CD8+CD57+ T cells in acquired aplastic anemia. The TCR beta profiling, which covered VDJ combination and CDR3 sequence, was carried out using genomic DNA as the template. MiXCR, run by TCRdb on the reads, gives a single entry per CDR3 protein. The table has some 180,000 distinct CDR3 sequences, 46% seen once; the top ten hold under 3.5%. The specimen was sorted CD4+, CD8+, or CD8+CD57+ T cells (not recorded which) from PBMCs. The receptors here all came from a human donor in good health.

As to this clonotype: This may stem from a read error, because a much larger clone lies one nucleotide away. The chain couples TRBV19 to TRBJ2-7; 13 nucleotides align to TRBD2. Per the germline V gene, CDR1 is LNHDA and CDR2 is SQIVND (reference sequence). This CDR3 has 18 amino acids. For the CDR3, the DNA is TGTGCCAGTAGTCCCCGTTTCCCGACTAGCGGGGGGTCCTACGAGCAGTGCTTC. Its protein is CASSPRFPTSGGSYEQCF.

A note on this clonotype: An end of the junction differs from the germline gene, which may be a read error. This sequence joins TRBV7-9 and TRBJ1-1; no firm D call. The CDR3 length is 12 residues. Germline CDR1 SEHNR, CDR2 FQNEAQ (reference sequence). In DNA, the CDR3 is TGTGCCAGCAGCTTCCCTTACACTGAAGCCTTCTTT. It codes for CASSFPYTEAFF.

This clonotype was seen at least ten times. The chain uses TRBV7-9 and TRBJ2-5; 7 nucleotides align to TRBD1. The ends lost 5 bases at V and 1 base at J; junction bases unmatched: 4. This CDR3 is 14 amino acids long. Germline lookup yields CDR1 SEHNR and CDR2 FQNEAQ (reference sequence). The CDR3 loop is CASSRRQGQETQYF. The CDR3 nucleotides are TGTGCCAGCAGCCGAAGACAGGGCCAAGAGACCCAGTACTTC. Complete variable domain (other parts from reference TRBV7-9 and TRBJ2-5): DTGVSQNPRHKITKRGQNVTFRCDPISEHNRLYWYRQTLGQGPEFLTYFQNEAQLEKSRLLSDRFSAERPKGSFSTLEIQRTEQGDSAMYLCASSRRQGQETQYFGPGTRLLVL.

At least ten counts were recorded for this clonotype. This chain joins TRBV20-1 and TRBJ2-1, with 13 nucleotides matching TRBD2. The V gene end was trimmed by 8 bases and the J gene end by 6 bases; junction bases not matched to a gene: 7. CDR1 is DFQATT and CDR2 is SNEGSKA in the germline V gene (reference sequence). This CDR3 has 14 residues. In DNA, the CDR3 is TGCAGTACCGAAACTAGCGGGAGGGCCAATGAGCAGTTCTTC. Residues: CSTETSGRANEQFF.

This clonotype has ten or more counts. V usage is TRBV11-3 and J usage is TRBJ2-7; D is perhaps TRBD1 or TRBD2 (6 bases each). This CDR3 has 15 amino acids. Deletions cut 5 bases from V and 2 bases from J, with 16 bases between. Germline CDR1 reads SGHNT; CDR2 reads YENEEA. The CDR3 here is CASSEGGPRTYEQYF. In DNA form, the CDR3 reads TGTGCCAGCAGCGAGGGGGGACCCCGCACCTACGAGCAGTACTTC. Using reference TRBV11-3 and TRBJ2-7 for the parts outside the CDR3, the full variable domain is EAGVVQSPRYKIIEKKQPVAFWCNPISGHNTLYWYLQNLGQGPELLIRYENEEAVDDSQLPKDRFSAERLKGVDSTLKIQPAELGDSAVYLCASSEGGPRTYEQYFGPGTRLTVT.

Many counts were recorded for this clonotype. This chain uses TRBV18 with TRBJ2-7, with D perhaps matching TRBD1 (6 bases). This CDR3 comprises 15 residues. CDR1 KGHSH and CDR2 LQKENI come from the germline V gene. Between the trimmed V and J ends, which lost 3 bases and 1 base, there was a span of 13 bases. CDR3 region: CASSPDSRESYEQYF. CDR3 sequence (DNA): TGTGCCAGCTCACCGGACAGCCGTGAATCCTACGAGCAGTACTTC.

Ten or more counts support this clonotype. The rearrangement uses TRBV19 and TRBJ1-5, with no clear D. The CDR3 covers 12 residues. V was trimmed by 3 bases and J by 6 bases, leaving 6 bases between them. CDR1 is LNHDA, CDR2 SQIVND, per germline (reference sequence). The CDR3 region has the DNA TGTGCCAGTAGTATTTTGTCTCAGCCCCAGCATTTT. The encoded protein is CASSILSQPQHF.

This clonotype was counted ten times or more. The genes are TRBV5-1 and TRBJ2-5, with a tentative D call TRBD2 (5 bases). V dropped 0 bases and J dropped 5 bases, with 11 bases sitting between them. This CDR3 comprises 14 residues. Germline V gene data show CDR1 as SGHRS and CDR2 as YFSETQ. CDR3 sequence reads: CASSLASGMETQYF. The CDR3 coding sequence is TGCGCCAGCAGCTTGGCTTCGGGGATGGAGACCCAGTACTTC.

This rearrangement joins TRBV24-1 to TRBJ1-4; D call uncertain. The CDR3 is made up of 14 amino acids. Trimming removed 3 bases at V and 11 bases at J, with 15 bases between. Germline lookup yields CDR1 KGHDR and CDR2 SFDVKD. The DNA of the CDR3 is TGTGCCACCAGTGATGCAGGACCTCTCGGGAAACTGTTTTTT. The encoded protein is CATSDAGPLGKLFF.

The chain links TRBV11-2 to TRBJ2-2, with D tentatively TRBD1 or TRBD2 (5 bases each). CDR1 SGHAT and CDR2 FQNNGV come from the germline V gene. V was trimmed by 1 base and J by 2 bases, leaving 11 bases between them. The CDR3 is made up of 16 amino acids. The CDR3 coding sequence is TGTGCCAGCAGCTTAGTCGCAGGGACCAACACCGGGGAGCTGTTTTTT. Amino acids: CASSLVAGTNTGELFF.

About this clonotype itself: Since the CDR3 does not end with the conserved phenylalanine or tryptophan, this likely comes from a read error. The gene calls are TRBV20-1 and TRBJ2-7; D ambiguous. V was pared by 4 bases and J by 3 bases, with 10 bases between. Germline lookup yields CDR1 DFQATT and CDR2 SNEGSKA (reference sequence). This CDR3 has 12 amino acids. CDR3 nucleotide sequence: TGCAGTGCTAACCTTGGTGGCTACGAGCAGTACCTC. Encoded protein: CSANLGGYEQYL.

The V call is TRBV3-1, the J call TRBJ2-1; perhaps D is TRBD1 or TRBD2 (5 bases each). The V gene's germline CDR1 is LGHDT and CDR2 YNNKEL (reference sequence). V dropped 0 bases and J dropped 1 base, with 10 bases sitting between them. The CDR3 runs 16 residues. CDR3 protein: CASSQDQGRSYNEQFF. CDR3 bases: TGTGCCAGCAGCCAAGATCAGGGACGTTCCTACAATGAGCAGTTCTTC.

This clonotype was seen many times. The chain carries TRBV5-8 and TRBJ1-5, with TRBD1 identical over 9 bases. The CDR3 totals 16 residues. CDR1 is SGHTS, CDR2 YDEGEE, per germline. The ends lost 2 bases at V and 0 bases at J; junction bases unmatched: 3. CDR3 nucleotide sequence: TGTGCCAGCAGCTTAGGACAGGGGCTTAGCAATCAGCCCCAGCATTTT. Translation gives CASSLGQGLSNQPQHF.

The rearrangement links TRBV11-1 to TRBJ2-1; D ambiguous. This CDR3 spans 16 amino acids. V lost 2 bases to trimming and J lost 0 bases, with 11 bases between them. The germline V gene has CDR1 SGHAT and CDR2 FQDESV (reference sequence). The CDR3 nucleotides read TGTGCCAGCAGCTTAACGACAAGGAGCTCCTACAATGAGCAGTTCTTC. Its translation: CASSLTTRSSYNEQFF. Together with reference TRBV11-1 and TRBJ2-1, the CDR3 gives the full variable domain: EAEVAQSPRYKITEKSQAVAFWCDPISGHATLYWYRQILGQGPELLVQFQDESVVDDSQLPKDRFSAERLKGVDSTLKIQPAELGDSAMYLCASSLTTRSSYNEQFFGPGTRLTVL.

This clonotype was counted at least ten times. The gene calls are TRBV18 and TRBJ2-7, with 8 bases identical to TRBD1. CDR3 length: 14 amino acids. V was clipped by 3 bases and J by 3 bases; unmatched bases: 4. CDR1 and CDR2 (germline): KGHSH, LQKENI. The CDR3 is CASSPGTGHYEQYF. The CDR3 DNA reads as TGTGCCAGCTCACCCGGGACAGGACACTACGAGCAGTACTTC.

V usage is TRBV10-3 and J usage is TRBJ2-7, with D possibly being TRBD1 or TRBD2 (6 bases each). The V and J ends lost 10 bases and 3 bases respectively, with 28 bases between them. Germline V gene lookup returns CDR1 ENHRY and CDR2 SYGVKD. The CDR3 loop spans 17 amino acids. Written as DNA, the CDR3 is TGTGCCAGCCATCCGGGAAACAGGGCGGGATTAGTCTACGAGCAGTACTTC. This sequence encodes CASHPGNRAGLVYEQYF.

V usage is TRBV10-1 and J usage is TRBJ2-7; weak D call: TRBD1 (5 bases). The ends were cut back, 3 bases at V and 3 bases at J, with 15 bases in the middle. The germline CDR1 and CDR2 sequences are WNHNN and SYGVQD (reference sequence). CDR3 length: 15 amino acids. The CDR3 DNA reads TGCGCCAGCAGTGATAGAACAGGCTCGAACTACGAGCAGTACTTC. Translation: CASSDRTGSNYEQYF.

This clonotype was seen at least ten times. The rearrangement uses TRBV14 and TRBJ2-3; the match to TRBD2 covers 7 bases. J lost 0 bases, V lost 3 bases, and 6 bases had no gene match. Looked up from germline, CDR1 is SGHDN and CDR2 is FVKESK. The CDR3 covers 16 residues. CDR3: CASSQRLALSTDTQYF. The CDR3 region has the DNA TGTGCCAGCAGCCAGAGACTAGCCCTCAGCACAGATACGCAGTATTTT.

This clonotype showed up just a few times. V usage is TRBV5-1 and J usage is TRBJ2-7; TRBD1 aligns across 7 bases. Germline V gene data show CDR1 as SGHRS and CDR2 as YFSETQ. Trimming took 3 bases from V and 3 from J; bases not matched to a gene: 6. CDR3 length: 14 residues. This chain's CDR3 is CASSSRGSVYEQYF. Here the CDR3 DNA reads TGCGCCAGCAGCTCCAGGGGGTCAGTCTACGAGCAGTACTTC.

The chain couples TRBV3-1 to TRBJ2-3; 7 bases are shared with TRBD1. CDR3 length equals 14 residues. In germline, CDR1 is LGHDT, CDR2 YNNKEL (reference sequence). V trimming: 3 bases; J trimming: 10 bases; junction bases outside the gene matches: 10. The CDR3 reads CASSQAIQGRAQYF. Here the CDR3 DNA reads TGTGCCAGCAGCCAGGCTATACAGGGGCGGGCGCAGTATTTT.

Many counts were recorded for this clonotype. The chain couples TRBV20-1 to TRBJ1-6; D not certain. The CDR3 totals 15 residues. The V gene lost 0 bases and the J gene lost 5 bases, with 11 bases spanning the gap. Per the germline V gene, CDR1 is DFQATT and CDR2 is SNEGSKA (reference sequence). In nucleotides, the CDR3 is TGCAGTGCTAGAGATCGGGGAAGGGATAATTCACCCCTCCACTTT. Amino acids: CSARDRGRDNSPLHF.

J is TRBJ2-5 and V is TRBV10-3, with 11 positions matching TRBD2. The germline V gene encodes CDR1 ENHRY and CDR2 SYGVKD. The length of the CDR3 is 16 residues. The trim removed 8 bases at V and 4 bases at J, leaving 12 bases unmatched. CDR3: CAIAVGLSGGGETQYF. CDR3 in DNA: TGTGCCATCGCGGTTGGGCTTAGCGGGGGGGGAGAGACCCAGTACTTC.

A remark on this clonotype: This may be a read error: a much more frequent sequence differs by one nucleotide. V and J are TRBV5-4 and TRBJ2-1; a possible D gene is TRBD1 (5 bases). CDR3 length equals 11 residues. Germline lookup yields CDR1 SGHNT and CDR2 YYREEE (reference sequence). Trimming cost V 3 bases and J 9 bases, with 7 bases left between them. DNA for the CDR3: TGTGCCAGCAGCTCCGACAGTGAGCAGTTCTTC. Translating it yields CASSSDSEQFF.

A word on this clonotype: Since a much larger clone is just one base distant, this may be a read error. The conserved phenylalanine or tryptophan normally closing the CDR3 is absent here, so this likely arose from a read error. The V call is TRBV20-1, the J call TRBJ2-6; D is perhaps TRBD1 (5 bases). CDR3 size: 16 residues. V lost 3 bases and J lost 4, with 16 bases in between. Germline V CDR1 and CDR2: DFQATT, SNEGSKA (reference sequence). The CDR3 DNA is TGCAGTGCTAGTTTTGGGGCTCCAAAGGGGGCCAACGTCCTGACTTCC. Encoded protein: CSASFGAPKGANVLTS.

At least ten counts were recorded for this clonotype. This chain connects TRBV15 to TRBJ1-4; unclear D gene. Germline V gene lookup returns CDR1 LNHNV and CDR2 YYDKDF (reference sequence). Trimming shortened V by 6 bases and J by 4 bases, and 6 bases separated the two germline ends. The CDR3 covers 12 residues. The DNA of the CDR3 is TGTGCCACCAGTCTTTTTAATGAAAAACTGTTTTTT. Translating gives CATSLFNEKLFF.

This clonotype was observed a few times. The chain employs TRBV6-2 or TRBV6-3 and TRBJ2-6; D uncertain. V gave up 7 bases and J gave up 1 base, with 8 bases separating them. Looked up from germline, CDR1 is MNHEY and CDR2 is SVGEGT. The length of the CDR3 is 14 residues. The CDR3 reads CASKDESGANVLTF. CDR3 DNA: TGTGCCAGCAAAGATGAGTCTGGGGCCAACGTCCTGACTTTC.

The chain uses TRBV10-3 and TRBJ1-1, with D perhaps matching TRBD1 (6 bases). The V gene's germline CDR1 is ENHRY and CDR2 SYGVKD. With 9 bases removed from V and 5 bases from J, the gap between germline ends came to 13 bases. This CDR3 is 12 amino acids long. CDR3 sequence reads: CAIQGGETEAFF. The CDR3 nucleotides read TGTGCCATACAGGGTGGAGAGACTGAAGCTTTCTTT.

The CDR3 bases are TGTGCCAGCAGCTTAGTTCAGTACCTGACTTTC. Its protein is CASSLVQYLTF. The chain uses TRBV7-6 and TRBJ2-6, with D hard to call. This CDR3 has 11 residues. Trimming left V 1 base short and J 15 bases short, with 7 bases between. CDR1 and CDR2 (germline): SGHVS, FNYEAQ.

This clonotype has ten or more counts. The chain employs TRBV7-6 and TRBJ2-3, with 10 bases fitting TRBD2. V was pared by 1 base and J by 4 bases, with 5 bases of the junction left unmatched. The germline CDR1 and CDR2 sequences are SGHVS and FNYEAQ. CDR3 length equals 16 residues. The CDR3 nucleotides are TGTGCCAGCAGCTTAGGGCTAGCGGGAGTCTCAGATACGCAGTATTTT. Its translation is CASSLGLAGVSDTQYF.

The chain uses TRBV19 and TRBJ1-4; D unclear. The CDR3 consists of 9 residues. Germline-derived CDR1 and CDR2 are LNHDA and SQIVND (reference sequence). CDR3 nucleotides: TGTGCAACTAATGAAAAACTGTTTTTT. Amino acids: CATNEKLFF. The variable domain in full, completed from reference TRBV19 and TRBJ1-4, reads DGGITQSPKYLFRKEGQNVTLSCEQNLNHDAMYWYRQDPGQGLRLIYYSQIVNDFQKGDIAEGYSVSREKKESFPLTVTSAQKNPTAFYLCATNEKLFFGSGTQLSVL.